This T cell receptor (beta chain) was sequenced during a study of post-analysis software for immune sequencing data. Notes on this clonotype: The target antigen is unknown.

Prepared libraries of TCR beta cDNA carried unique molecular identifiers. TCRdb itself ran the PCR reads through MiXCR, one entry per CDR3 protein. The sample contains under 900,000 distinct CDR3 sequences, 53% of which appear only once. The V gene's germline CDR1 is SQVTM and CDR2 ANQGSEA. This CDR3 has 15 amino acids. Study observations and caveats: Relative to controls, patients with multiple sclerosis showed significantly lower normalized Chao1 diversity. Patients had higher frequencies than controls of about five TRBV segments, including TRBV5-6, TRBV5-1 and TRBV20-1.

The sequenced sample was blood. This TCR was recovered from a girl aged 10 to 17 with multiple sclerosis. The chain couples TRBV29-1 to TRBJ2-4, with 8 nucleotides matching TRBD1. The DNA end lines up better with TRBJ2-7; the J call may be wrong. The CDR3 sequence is CSVEEGQGRTYEQYF. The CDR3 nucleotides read TGCAGCGTTGAAGAAGGACAGGGTCGAACCTACGAGCAGTACTTC.